A single sample gave rise to the 9 T cell receptor beta chains below, sequenced in a study of CD8+CD57+ T cells in acquired aplastic anemia. TCR beta VDJ and CDR3 were profiled, and genomic DNA was the template. TCRdb independently ran MiXCR on the reads; one entry per CDR3 protein. The sample has hundreds of thousands of distinct CDR3 sequences; about a third are singletons. Patients chosen for sequencing had CD8+CD57+ cells that had expanded, as shown by flow cytometry. Sequenced sample: sorted CD4+, CD8+, or CD8+CD57+ T cells (not recorded which) from PBMCs. The receptors were sampled from a human donor with aplastic anemia.

The chain combines TRBV5-1 with TRBJ1-2; TRBD1 might be the D (5 bases). The V end lost 4 bases, the J end lost 4 bases, and 14 bases lay between the germline ends. Looked up from germline, CDR1 is SGHRS and CDR2 is YFSETQ. This CDR3 region has 14 residues. CDR3 loop: CASSTYRGLYGYTF. CDR3 in DNA: TGCGCCAGCAGCACATACCGGGGCCTCTATGGCTACACCTTC.

The V gene is TRBV2, the J gene TRBJ1-5, with D unresolved. Trimming pared 1 base from V and 5 bases from J, leaving 12 bases between. This CDR3 region has 15 residues. In germline, CDR1 is SNHLY, CDR2 FYNNEI. In nucleotides, the CDR3 is TGTGCCAGCAGTGAAGATCCGGGTGGTGATCAGCCCCAGCATTTT. This sequence encodes CASSEDPGGDQPQHF.

The J gene is TRBJ1-6, the V gene TRBV4-1; D may be TRBD1 (6 bases). The germline CDR1 and CDR2 sequences are MGHRA and YSYEKL. Between the trimmed V and J ends, which lost 6 bases and 0 bases, there was a span of 15 bases. This CDR3 comprises 17 residues. The CDR3 bases are TGCGCCAGCAGTCGCGGCGGACAGAGCTCCTATAATTCACCCCTCCACTTT. Translated, it gives CASSRGGQSSYNSPLHF.

This clonotype was seen more than once but under ten times. The chain joins TRBV9 to TRBJ2-7; maybe TRBD1 (6 bases). Germline CDR1 is SGDLS and CDR2 is YYNGEE. Between the trimmed V and J ends, which lost 3 bases and 3 bases, there was a span of 13 bases. CDR3 size: 14 residues. Here the CDR3 reads CASSGTGTNYEQYF. For the CDR3, the DNA is TGTGCCAGCAGCGGAACCGGGACAAACTACGAGCAGTACTTC.

This clonotype was observed many times. The conserved final phenylalanine or tryptophan is absent from the CDR3, which likely points to a read error. The limits of the CDR3 on the DNA are not certain, so only TCRdb's listed CDR3 is given. V usage is TRBV9 and J usage is TRBJ1-2. CDR1 SGDLS and CDR2 YYNGEE come from the germline V gene. 11 amino acids form the CDR3, both terminal residues included. The CDR3 protein is CASSVARSRRP.

J is TRBJ2-7 and V is TRBV10-2, with 7 bases fitting TRBD1. The trim removed 10 bases at V and 4 bases at J, leaving 13 bases unmatched. This CDR3 spans 14 amino acids. The V gene's germline CDR1 is WSHSY and CDR2 SAAADI. CDR3 region: CATNRQGGYYEQYF. The CDR3 nucleotides are TGCGCCACCAATAGACAGGGTGGTTATTACGAGCAGTACTTC.

This clonotype occurred a few times. The CDR3 DNA sequence: TGCGCCAGCAGCTTGGGTGGGGTTCGCTCTGGGGCCAACGTCCTGACTTTC. Protein sequence: CASSLGGVRSGANVLTF. The rearrangement joins TRBV5-1 to TRBJ2-6; D is ambiguous. The CDR3 has 17 amino acids. The ends were cut back, 0 bases at V and 0 bases at J, with 10 bases in the middle. Germline lookup yields CDR1 SGHRS and CDR2 YFSETQ.

A few counts support this clonotype. The chain couples TRBV11-2 to TRBJ1-6; possible D gene TRBD1, 5 bases. V was trimmed by 8 bases and J by 10 bases, leaving 24 bases between them. CDR1 is SGHAT, CDR2 FQNNGV, per germline. This CDR3 comprises 16 residues. CDR3 protein: CASSPGGALAGSPLHF. CDR3 nucleotide sequence: TGTGCCAGCTCACCAGGCGGGGCCCTGGCGGGCTCACCCCTCCACTTT.

This clonotype has just a few counts. This chain uses TRBV7-9 with TRBJ2-1; 9 bases map to TRBD2. The ends lost 1 base at V and 6 bases at J; junction bases unmatched: 7. The CDR3 sequence is 16 residues long. Germline V gene sequence: CDR1 SEHNR, CDR2 FQNEAQ (reference sequence). The CDR3 DNA sequence: TGTGCCAGCAGCTTAGTCCCTAGCGGGGAAATCAATGAGCAGTTCTTC. It specifies CASSLVPSGEINEQFF. The complete variable domain, with remaining parts taken from reference TRBV7-9 and TRBJ2-1, reads DTGVSQNPRHKITKRGQNVTFRCDPISEHNRLYWYRQTLGQGPEFLTYFQNEAQLEKSRLLSDRFSAERPKGSFSTLEIQRTEQGDSAMYLCASSLVPSGEINEQFFGPGTRLTVL.